Given below is one TCR beta chain in context. Antigen unknown. The data belong to a study of T and B cells in COVID-19 patients. Study details: Blood was sampled from COVID-19 patients who were either actively infected or recovered.

Blood genomic DNA input for TRB amplification was about 240-550 ng. V dropped 2 bases and J dropped 5 bases, with 13 bases sitting between them. CDR1 and CDR2 (germline): SGHDT, YYEEEE. The CDR3 is made up of 14 amino acids. Study-wide points: Sorted SARS-CoV-2-responsive or tetramer+ T cells and CD4+, regulatory and CD8+ subsets were not yet sequenced.

Multiplex PCR with BIOMED2 TRB-A/B primer pools amplified TRB rearrangements. TCRdb reanalysed the multiplex PCR reads using MiXCR and keeps one entry per CDR3 protein. Of roughly 23,000 distinct CDR3 sequences in the sample, around 28% were seen once. This clonotype was obtained from a human donor who had recovered from COVID-19. The V gene is TRBV5-6, the J gene TRBJ2-5; D possibly uses TRBD1 or TRBD2 (5 bases each). The source material was blood. The chain's CDR3 is CASSFGFEGETQYF. CDR3 in DNA: TGTGCCAGCAGCTTCGGGTTCGAGGGGGAGACCCAGTACTTC. The full variable domain, its missing parts supplied by reference TRBV5-6 and TRBJ2-5, is DAGVTQSPTHLIKTRGQQVTLRCSPKSGHDTVSWYQQALGQGPQFIFQYYEEEERQRGNFPDRFSGHQFPNYSSELNVNALLLGDSALYLCASSFGFEGETQYFGPGTRLLVL.